These 8 T cell receptor beta chains came from one sample sequenced in a study of blood T cells in healthy people across ages. It was with a sample-barcoded 5' primer and a J-beta primer mix that a second PCR of roughly 7 to 12 cycles was run. TCRdb passed the 5' RACE reads through MiXCR, listing each CDR3 protein once. The data contain around 1,700,000 distinct CDR3 sequences, 28% of them singletons. Sequences were obtained from blood. These receptor sequences come from a woman younger than 45 in good health.

In its sample, this clonotype was seen a few times. The CDR3 DNA reads TGCAGTGCAACAGACAGGTCGAATTCACCCCTCCACTTT. The encoded protein is CSATDRSNSPLHF. The chain employs TRBV20-1 and TRBJ1-6; TRBD1 might be the D (6 bases). Trimming removed 6 bases at V and 7 bases at J, with 13 bases between. Germline V CDR1 and CDR2: DFQATT, SNEGSKA (reference sequence). The CDR3 has 13 residues.

This clonotype was detected a few times. The chain recombines TRBV2 with TRBJ2-5; D remains ambiguous. The CDR3 has 15 amino acids. Trimming left V 6 bases short and J 4 bases short, with 18 bases between. Per germline, CDR1 SNHLY and CDR2 FYNNEI. The CDR3 is CASRPTGSMGETQYF. DNA of the CDR3: TGTGCCAGCAGGCCTACCGGGTCCATGGGAGAGACCCAGTACTTC.

The rearrangement joins TRBV29-1 to TRBJ2-3, with D perhaps TRBD2 (5 bases). The CDR3 length is 14 residues. Germline-derived CDR1 and CDR2 are SQVTM and ANQGSEA. V was trimmed by 4 bases and J by 0 bases, leaving 11 bases between them. CDR3 sequence (DNA): TGCAGCGTTGGGGCGGGCACGAGCACAGATACGCAGTATTTT. Protein product: CSVGAGTSTDTQYF.

This clonotype was seen more than once but under ten times. The V call is TRBV2, the J call TRBJ1-3, with a weak D call TRBD1 (6 bases). CDR1 and CDR2 (germline): SNHLY, FYNNEI. V gave up 6 bases and J gave up 1 base, with 10 bases separating them. CDR3 length: 14 amino acids. The CDR3 nucleotides are TGTGCCAGCAGCGGGGACATTTCTGGAAACACCATATATTTT. This gives the protein CASSGDISGNTIYF.

V is TRBV28 and J is TRBJ1-5, with 9 bases aligning to TRBD1. V lost 6 bases and J lost 7; bases outside the gene matches: 13. This CDR3 is built from 16 residues. From germline, CDR1 is MDHEN and CDR2 SYDVKM. For the CDR3, the DNA is TGTGCCAGCAGCCACGGGACAGGGAACTTAAGGCAGCCCCAGCATTTT. Encoded protein: CASSHGTGNLRQPQHF.

J is TRBJ2-4 and V is TRBV28, with TRBD1 identical over 10 bases. The ends lost 5 bases at V and 8 bases at J; junction bases unmatched: 15. The length of the CDR3 is 17 residues. Germline CDR1 MDHEN, CDR2 SYDVKM. The CDR3 reads CASSQWGFRDRGYIQYF. The CDR3 nucleotides are TGTGCCAGCAGTCAGTGGGGATTCCGGGACAGGGGCTACATTCAGTACTTC.

This clonotype was seen only once. A much larger clone differs by one base, so this may be a read error. V gene TRBV12-3 or TRBV12-4 combines with J gene TRBJ2-4; 8 nucleotides agree with TRBD1. Trimming removed 5 bases from V and 11 bases from J; junction bases left unmatched: 8. The CDR3 is 13 amino acids. CDR3 in DNA: TGTGCCAGCAGTGCCGACAGGGGAAGCGTTCAGTACTTC. Amino acid sequence: CASSADRGSVQYF.

V is TRBV4-1 and J is TRBJ2-1; tentative D call: TRBD2 (5 bases). Germline V gene lookup returns CDR1 MGHRA and CDR2 YSYEKL. The V gene lost 1 base and the J gene lost 0 bases, with 16 bases spanning the gap. This CDR3 comprises 18 residues. In nucleotides, the CDR3 is TGCGCCAGCAGCCAAGCTCCTAGAGGGAGAGGCTCCTACAATGAGCAGTTCTTC. Translation: CASSQAPRGRGSYNEQFF.